The next 17 T cell receptor beta chains were all read from a single sample in a study of regulatory dendritic cells for organ transplantation. Clones were read by immunoSEQ multiplex PCR, and TCRdb kept only the in-frame ones, dropping some. The data show about 34,000 clones, with about 89% seen just once and more than 0.055% held by the top ten. Sequencing input: naive CD4+ T cells from blood. The subset denotes: CD45RA+ naive T cells. The receptors shown here come from a human donor in good health.

The V call is TRBV27, the J call TRBJ2-7; TRBD1 matches at 11 bases. V lost 6 bases to trimming and J lost 3 bases; unmatched junction nucleotides: 4. The CDR3 consists of 14 residues. Germline CDR1 reads MNHEY; CDR2 reads SMNVEV (reference sequence). The CDR3 nucleotides read TGTGCCAGCAGGGGGGGGACAGGGGGCTACGAGCAGTACTTC. Its translation is CASRGGTGGYEQYF.

The V gene is TRBV19, the J gene TRBJ1-2, with D hard to call. V was trimmed by 3 bases and J by 1 base, leaving 9 bases between them. There are 14 residues in the CDR3. CDR1 and CDR2 from the germline V gene are LNHDA and SQIVND (reference sequence). The CDR3 nucleotides read TGTGCCAGTAGTATCGGCCCCCTTAACTATGGCTACACCTTC. This gives the protein CASSIGPLNYGYTF.

The rearrangement joins TRBV7-3 to TRBJ1-6, with TRBD1 as a possible D gene (5 bases). Germline V gives CDR1 SGHTA, CDR2 FQGTGA. The V end lost 5 bases, the J end lost 10 bases, and 12 bases lay between the germline ends. The CDR3 contains 13 residues. Here the CDR3 DNA reads TGTGCCAGCAGCCAGGGTGTAGGGTCACCCCTCCACTTT. Amino acid sequence: CASSQGVGSPLHF.

This chain joins TRBV5-4 and TRBJ2-5, with 9 bases fitting TRBD1. The CDR3 is made up of 17 amino acids. Germline CDR1 reads SGHNT; CDR2 reads YYREEE (reference sequence). Trimming cost V 4 bases and J 11 bases; bases outside gene matches: 21. The CDR3 sequence is CASSHKRQGGGLWEQYF. The CDR3 DNA is TGTGCCAGCAGCCACAAAAGACAGGGGGGCGGTTTGTGGGAGCAGTACTTC.

This clone was recorded only once. The CDR3 loop reads CASSQGTGVSYEQYF. CDR3 in DNA: TGCGCCAGCAGCCAAGGGACGGGGGTCTCCTACGAGCAGTACTTC. The chain combines TRBV4-1 with TRBJ2-7, with D tentatively TRBD2 (6 bases). This CDR3 has 15 amino acids. Germline lookup yields CDR1 MGHRA and CDR2 YSYEKL. The V and J ends lost 1 base and 0 bases respectively, with 10 bases between them.

The rearrangement uses TRBV6-5 and TRBJ1-1; 8 nucleotides line up with TRBD1. This CDR3 contains 13 residues. After removal of 6 bases from V and 2 bases from J, the junction contained 2 bases not matched to a gene. CDR1 and CDR2 (germline): MNHEY, SVGAGI. The CDR3 nucleotides read TGTGCCAGCAGGGGGACAGGAAACACTGAAGCTTTCTTT. This encodes CASRGTGNTEAFF.

The rearrangement uses TRBV2 and TRBJ1-5, with D possibly being TRBD1 (5 bases). The germline V and J ends were trimmed by 1 base and 5 bases, with 9 bases remaining between them. The CDR3 length is 14 residues. CDR1 is SNHLY and CDR2 is FYNNEI in the germline V gene. The CDR3 coding sequence is TGTGCCAGCAGTGAAGAAGGAGGGGATCAGCCCCAGCATTTT. Amino acids: CASSEEGGDQPQHF.

This sequence joins TRBV25-1 and TRBJ2-1; tentative D call: TRBD1 (5 bases). This CDR3 contains 16 residues. V was clipped by 6 bases and J by 2 bases, with 17 bases between them. Germline V CDR1 and CDR2: MGHDK, SYGVNS. CDR3 sequence reads: CASSAKQENPYNEQFF. CDR3 DNA: TGTGCCAGCAGCGCTAAACAGGAAAACCCCTACAATGAGCAGTTCTTC.

This clone appeared once. The chain uses TRBV19 and TRBJ1-2; D unclear. The CDR3 consists of 15 residues. Germline values: CDR1 LNHDA, CDR2 SQIVND (reference sequence). Trimming cost V 9 bases and J 7 bases, with 24 bases left between them. The CDR3 sequence: CASRRNGPPGLGYTF. The CDR3 DNA follows: TGTGCCAGCAGGAGAAACGGTCCACCCGGACTTGGCTACACCTTC.

The rearrangement uses TRBV7-2 and TRBJ2-7; the D gene is possibly TRBD2 (6 bases). Looked up from germline, CDR1 is SGHTA and CDR2 is FQGNSA. CDR3 length: 15 residues. V lost 4 bases and J 6 bases, leaving 19 bases between the germline ends. CDR3 nucleotide sequence: TGTGCCAGCAGCTCGGCACTGGGGGGAATGGGCGAGCAGTACTTC. Protein product: CASSSALGGMGEQYF.

The V call is TRBV19, the J call TRBJ1-2; 7 bases fit TRBD1. The CDR3 is 15 amino acids. V shed 5 bases and J 7 bases; nucleotides not matched to a gene: 13. Germline lookup yields CDR1 LNHDA and CDR2 SQIVND (reference sequence). The CDR3 bases are TGTGCCAGTAGTTCCTGGGGACAGCTCCTTGGTGGCTACACCTTC. Translating gives CASSSWGQLLGGYTF.

The rearrangement uses TRBV4-1 and TRBJ2-7; a weak D match, TRBD2 (5 bases). The V gene lost 0 bases and the J gene lost 1 base, with 7 bases spanning the gap. CDR1 is MGHRA and CDR2 is YSYEKL in the germline V gene. The CDR3 extends over 14 amino acids. CDR3 amino acids: CASSQDRRSYEQYF. DNA of the CDR3: TGCGCCAGCAGCCAAGACAGGAGGTCCTACGAGCAGTACTTC.

In the case of this clone: The sample carries other DNA sequences with the same CDR3. The rearrangement links TRBV6-5 to TRBJ2-7; no clear D gene. CDR1 and CDR2 (germline): MNHEY, SVGAGI. V lost 5 bases, J lost 0 bases, and 5 bases lay in between. This CDR3 contains 12 residues. This CDR3 is CASSRDSYEQYF. CDR3 in DNA: TGTGCCAGCAGTCGCGACTCCTACGAGCAGTACTTC.

The chain is built from TRBV7-2 and TRBJ1-2; 7 bases are shared with TRBD1. The germline CDR1 and CDR2 sequences are SGHTA and FQGNSA. This CDR3 contains 13 residues. The V segment lost 5 bases and the J segment 8 bases; nucleotides outside the gene matches: 8. CDR3 nucleotides: TGTGCCAGCAGCCGGACAGGCCCTCGAGGCTACACCTTC. This sequence encodes CASSRTGPRGYTF. Full variable domain (outside the CDR3, taken from reference TRBV7-2 and TRBJ1-2): GAGVSQSPSNKVTEKGKDVELRCDPISGHTALYWYRQSLGQGLEFLIYFQGNSAPDKSGLPSDRFSAERTGGSVSTLTIQRTQQEDSAVYLCASSRTGPRGYTFGSGTRLTVV.

V usage is TRBV7-2 and J usage is TRBJ1-2; TRBD1 aligns across 7 bases. The V gene's germline CDR1 is SGHTA and CDR2 FQGNSA. This CDR3 has 15 amino acids. V gave up 5 bases and J gave up 4 bases; unmatched junction bases: 10. The CDR3 DNA reads as TGTGCCAGCAGCAAAAACACAGGGGTTCTCTATGGCTACACCTTC. Translated, it gives CASSKNTGVLYGYTF.

This clone was observed a few times. The chain couples TRBV19 to TRBJ2-2; D is ambiguous. CDR3 size: 13 residues. CDR1 and CDR2 from the germline V gene are LNHDA and SQIVND (reference sequence). V was trimmed by 10 bases and J by 6 bases, leaving 15 bases between them. The CDR3 loop is CATRSALAGELFF. In DNA form, the CDR3 reads TGTGCCACCCGGAGCGCTCTGGCCGGGGAGCTGTTTTTT.

This sequence joins TRBV6-6 and TRBJ1-4, with 10 bases identical to TRBD1. The CDR3 contains 16 residues. Trimming removed 4 bases from V and 0 bases from J; junction bases left unmatched: 2. The germline CDR1 and CDR2 sequences are MNHNY and SVGAGI (reference sequence). CDR3 in amino acids: CASSWGQGSTNEKLFF. The CDR3, as DNA: TGTGCCAGCAGTTGGGGACAGGGGTCAACTAATGAAAAACTGTTTTTT.